By share of the sample, the clone carrying this T cell receptor beta chain is medium-sized. At one boundary the junction diverges from the germline segment, which might be a read error. The data are from a study of blood T cell repertoires in COVID-19. About the research overall: From the United States, Italy and Spain came samples of acute and convalescent COVID-19. Nucleic acid was either cDNA or gDNA, and it came from T cells, B-cell-depleted T cells, or PBMCs.

Per the original data handling: Estimated nucleated cell counts came from reference gene primer amplification. The table came from immunoSEQ multiplex PCR; TCRdb's copy has only in-frame clones and leaves some out. Clonal size and the V and J genes are those of that table, whereas D and trimming came from the DNA. The table records 21,000 or so clones, 80% to 90% of them present only once. The sequence was obtained from a man in his fifties with active COVID-19. The sequenced material came from peripheral blood.

The CDR3 bases are TGTGCCAGCAGTTACCCGGGGAGAGGCTTAAGAACTAATGAAAACCTGTTTTTT. Amino acids: CASSYPGRGLRTNENLFF. The rearrangement links TRBV6-2 or TRBV6-3 to TRBJ1-4; D remains unclear. Germline V gene sequence: CDR1 MNHEY, CDR2 SVGEGT. There are 18 residues in the CDR3.